This entry concerns a single T cell receptor (beta chain). Clones were read by immunoSEQ multiplex PCR, and TCRdb kept only the in-frame ones, dropping some. Of 200,000 or so clones listed, roughly 80% were seen once; the top ten hold around 5%. This sample was taken from a study of blood T cell repertoires in COVID-19. The wider study: Samples taken during acute and convalescent COVID-19 were collected in the United States, Italy and Spain. The analysed material was cDNA or gDNA that came from T cells, B-cell-depleted T cells, or PBMCs.

The CDR3 spans 13 residues. CDR1 is MDHEN, CDR2 SYDVKM, per germline. V gave up 6 bases and J gave up 9 bases; unmatched junction bases: 7. Sequenced sample: peripheral blood. This TCR was sampled from a human donor in a cohort sampled during active COVID-19. The chain employs TRBV28 and TRBJ1-5, with 8 bases lining up with TRBD1. CDR3 residues: CASRPTGELPQHF. DNA for the CDR3: TGTGCCAGCAGGCCGACAGGGGAACTGCCCCAGCATTTT.